These 23 T cell receptor beta chains originate from one sample sequenced in a study of blood T cells in healthy people across ages. Combining a sample-barcoded 5' primer with a J-beta primer mix, a second PCR ran for 7 to 11 cycles. TCRdb independently ran MiXCR on the 5' RACE reads; one entry per CDR3 protein. The sample lists 730,000 or so distinct CDR3 sequences, 35% to 45% occurring once. Sequencing was carried out using blood. The receptors were gathered from a woman between 55 and 75 years old in good health.

This clonotype was recorded a few times. The V and J genes are TRBV10-3 and TRBJ2-1; 13 nucleotides match TRBD2. The CDR3 length is 14 residues. After removal of 8 bases from V and 3 bases from J, the junction contained 1 base not matched to a gene. Germline loops: CDR1 ENHRY, CDR2 SYGVKD. The CDR3 sequence is CAIRTSGGYNEQFF. The CDR3 region has the DNA TGTGCCATCCGGACTAGCGGGGGCTACAATGAGCAGTTCTTC.

V gene TRBV30 combines with J gene TRBJ2-5; 11 positions match TRBD1. The CDR3 runs to 14 residues. Germline CDR1 and CDR2: GTSNPN and SVGIG (reference sequence). The junction had 1 base not matched to a gene; V was cut back by 0 bases and J by 4 bases. In DNA form, the CDR3 reads TGTGCCTGGAGTGTGGACAGGGGGCCAGAGACCCAGTACTTC. Translation gives CAWSVDRGPETQYF.

The genes are TRBV7-3 and TRBJ2-1; 9 bases match TRBD1. CDR3 length: 15 residues. Unmatched junction bases numbered 14, after V lost 5 bases and J lost 12 bases. CDR1 is SGHTA and CDR2 is FQGTGA in the germline V gene. The CDR3 sequence is CASSPMDRGLEGQFF. The DNA of the CDR3 is TGTGCCAGCAGCCCGATGGACAGGGGCCTCGAGGGGCAGTTCTTC.

V is TRBV6-6 and J is TRBJ2-2; no clear D gene. Looked up from germline, CDR1 is MNHNY and CDR2 is SVGAGI (reference sequence). This CDR3 contains 14 residues. Deletions cut 4 bases from V and 4 bases from J, with 10 bases between. The DNA for the CDR3 is TGTGCCAGCAGTTGCCAGACGAGCACCGGGGAGCTGTTTTTT. Residues: CASSCQTSTGELFF.

Remarks on this clonotype: The germline gene is not matched at one end of the junction; a read error may be the cause. V and J are TRBV7-2 and TRBJ2-3; the match to TRBD1 covers 7 bases. Germline assignment: CDR1 SGHTA and CDR2 FQGNSA. The CDR3 consists of 13 residues. CDR3 nucleotides: TGTGCCGGCAGTTCTACAGGGGCAGATACGCAGTATTTT. Amino acids: CAGSSTGADTQYF.

This clonotype occurred once. The genes are TRBV29-1 and TRBJ1-4; D not certain. CDR3 size: 12 residues. The V and J ends lost 6 bases and 3 bases respectively, with 8 bases between them. The germline V gene has CDR1 SQVTM and CDR2 ANQGSEA. CDR3 residues: CSVEQPNEKLFF. CDR3 nucleotide sequence: TGCAGCGTCGAACAGCCTAATGAAAAACTGTTTTTT.

The chain's CDR3 is CASRPLAGGKTGELFF. The CDR3 DNA sequence: TGCGCCAGCAGACCCCTAGCGGGAGGGAAAACCGGGGAGCTGTTTTTT. The chain links TRBV5-1 to TRBJ2-2, with 12 bases lining up with TRBD2. The CDR3 runs 16 residues. Trimming cost V 5 bases and J 5 bases; bases outside gene matches: 7. Germline V CDR1 and CDR2: SGHRS, YFSETQ. Full variable domain (outside the CDR3, taken from reference TRBV5-1 and TRBJ2-2): KAGVTQTPRYLIKTRGQQVTLSCSPISGHRSVSWYQQTPGQGLQFLFEYFSETQRNKGNFPGRFSGRQFSNSRSEMNVSTLELGDSALYLCASRPLAGGKTGELFFGEGSRLTVL.

The J gene is TRBJ1-5, the V gene TRBV7-9; the D gene is possibly TRBD1 (5 bases). Germline CDR1 and CDR2: SEHNR and FQNEAQ (reference sequence). The CDR3 has 15 residues. V lost 4 bases and J 5 bases, leaving 15 bases between the germline ends. CDR3 in amino acids: CASSSGEGVHQPQHF. CDR3 coding DNA: TGTGCCAGCAGCTCAGGCGAAGGGGTGCATCAGCCCCAGCATTTT.

The chain combines TRBV10-3 with TRBJ2-3; 9 nucleotides align to TRBD2. Germline-derived CDR1 and CDR2 are ENHRY and SYGVKD. The CDR3 loop spans 13 amino acids. V lost 8 bases and J lost 4; bases outside the gene matches: 4. The DNA of the CDR3 is TGTGCCATCCTTAGCGGGAGTGCAGATACGCAGTATTTT. Encoded protein: CAILSGSADTQYF.

A word on this clonotype: Being one base from a much bigger clone, this may be a read error. This chain joins TRBV6-1 and TRBJ2-1; 9 positions match TRBD1. CDR3 length: 17 residues. Per the germline V gene, CDR1 is MNHNS and CDR2 is SASEGT. The CDR3 nucleotides read TGTGCCCGCAGTGAAGCGGCGGGACAGGGTGTGGACAATGAGCAGTTCTTC. Its protein is CARSEAAGQGVDNEQFF.

The chain uses TRBV6-5 and TRBJ2-7; 13 nucleotides agree with TRBD2. The junction had 1 base not matched to a gene; V was cut back by 2 bases and J by 3 bases. The CDR3 runs to 15 residues. Per germline, CDR1 MNHEY and CDR2 SVGAGI. The CDR3 coding sequence is TGTGCCAGCAGTTACGGACTAGCGGGGGACTACGAGCAGTACTTC. As protein: CASSYGLAGDYEQYF.

CDR3 in DNA: TGTGCCAGTACAGGGCGTTTGGATCAGCCCCAGCATTTT. It specifies CASTGRLDQPQHF. The chain joins TRBV2 to TRBJ1-5, with a possible D match to TRBD1 (6 bases). Trimming took 9 bases from V and 5 from J, leaving 14 bases between them. This CDR3 spans 13 amino acids. Germline CDR1 SNHLY, CDR2 FYNNEI.

This clonotype was observed a few times. The V gene is TRBV12-3 or TRBV12-4, the J gene TRBJ1-2, with D hard to call. CDR3 length: 13 residues. The germline V and J ends were trimmed by 1 base and 4 bases, with 7 bases remaining between them. The CDR3 DNA reads TGTGCCAGCAGTTTAGGGTCAACCTATGGCTACACCTTC. Translating it yields CASSLGSTYGYTF.

This clonotype was recorded only once. The rearrangement uses TRBV6-5 and TRBJ2-7; 7 bases line up with TRBD1. V dropped 2 bases and J dropped 7; count of bases not matched to a gene: 11. Looked up from germline, CDR1 is MNHEY and CDR2 is SVGAGI. The CDR3 runs to 15 residues. This CDR3 is CASSYGGQAYNEQYF. CDR3 sequence (DNA): TGTGCCAGCAGTTACGGAGGACAGGCCTACAATGAGCAGTACTTC.

The sample holds a few counts of this clonotype. The rearrangement uses TRBV9 and TRBJ2-1; D is ambiguous. The CDR3 loop spans 14 amino acids. Trimming pared 4 bases from V and 1 base from J, leaving 9 bases between. Germline CDR1 is SGDLS and CDR2 is YYNGEE. For the CDR3, the DNA is TGTGCCAGCAGCTCAACGGCTTCCTACAATGAGCAGTTCTTC. As protein: CASSSTASYNEQFF.

In this sample, this clonotype turned up a few times. V usage is TRBV7-2 and J usage is TRBJ2-1; D assignment may be TRBD1 or TRBD2 (5 bases each). The germline V gene encodes CDR1 SGHTA and CDR2 FQGNSA. This CDR3 comprises 13 residues. Trimming removed 0 bases at V and 9 bases at J, with 9 bases between. The CDR3 region is CASSLAQGVEQFF. In nucleotides, the CDR3 is TGTGCCAGCAGCTTAGCGCAGGGAGTTGAGCAGTTCTTC.

Many counts were recorded for this clonotype. The chain has TRBV24-1 and TRBJ2-1, with TRBD2 matching over 14 bases. Trimming took 11 bases from V and 5 from J; bases not matched to a gene: 4. The CDR3 has 14 residues. CDR1 is KGHDR and CDR2 is SFDVKD in the germline V gene. CDR3 DNA: TGTGCCAGCGGGACTAGCGGGAGTGACAATGAGCAGTTCTTC. This gives the protein CASGTSGSDNEQFF.

The chain joins TRBV6-4 to TRBJ2-2, with a weak D call TRBD1 (5 bases). The CDR3 sequence is 15 residues long. In germline, CDR1 is MRHNA, CDR2 SNTAGT. V gave up 8 bases and J gave up 1 base, with 14 bases separating them. The CDR3 nucleotides are TGTGCCAGCTCCCCGAAGACAGAGAACACCGGGGAGCTGTTTTTT. The encoded protein is CASSPKTENTGELFF.

Concerning this clonotype: This could be a read error, since a much larger clone is one nucleotide away. The rearrangement joins TRBV25-1 to TRBJ2-3; D unresolved. This CDR3 has 11 amino acids. V was trimmed by 10 bases and J by 2 bases, leaving 7 bases between them. CDR1 is MGHDK, CDR2 SYGVNS, per germline. CDR3 sequence: CANRTTDTQYF. The DNA of the CDR3 is TGTGCCAACAGAACCACAGATACGCAGTATTTT.

The rearrangement links TRBV20-1 to TRBJ2-7; perhaps TRBD1 as D (6 bases). Germline assignment: CDR1 DFQATT and CDR2 SNEGSKA (reference sequence). This CDR3 has 14 residues. Trimming cost V 2 bases and J 0 bases, with 11 bases left between them. DNA of the CDR3: TGCAGTGCTAGAACTGGACAGATCTCCTACGAGCAGTACTTC. Amino acids: CSARTGQISYEQYF.

The genes are TRBV7-9 and TRBJ2-5; unclear D gene. The CDR3 runs 13 residues. Germline V gene sequence: CDR1 SEHNR, CDR2 FQNEAQ (reference sequence). Trimming shortened V by 5 bases and J by 4 bases, and 11 bases separated the two germline ends. CDR3 coding DNA: TGTGCCAGCAGCACCAACGGGTTAGAGACCCAGTACTTC. Translating gives CASSTNGLETQYF. The full variable domain, rest sourced from reference TRBV7-9 and TRBJ2-5, is DTGVSQNPRHKITKRGQNVTFRCDPISEHNRLYWYRQTLGQGPEFLTYFQNEAQLEKSRLLSDRFSAERPKGSFSTLEIQRTEQGDSAMYLCASSTNGLETQYFGPGTRLLVL.

V gene TRBV7-2 combines with J gene TRBJ2-1; TRBD2 aligns across 11 bases. In germline, CDR1 is SGHTA, CDR2 FQGNSA. The CDR3 is 17 residues long. V lost 3 bases, J lost 2 bases, and 6 bases stayed unmatched. CDR3 bases: TGTGCCAGCAGCTTGATAGCGGGAGGGCTTACCTACAATGAGCAGTTCTTC. It is translated as CASSLIAGGLTYNEQFF.

This chain joins TRBV5-5 and TRBJ2-3; D not resolved. Trimming took 0 bases from V and 2 from J, leaving 7 bases between them. CDR3 size: 14 residues. From germline, CDR1 is SGHKS and CDR2 YYEKEE (reference sequence). The CDR3 is CASSLEWLTDTQYF. The CDR3 DNA follows: TGTGCCAGCAGCTTGGAGTGGCTCACAGATACGCAGTATTTT.